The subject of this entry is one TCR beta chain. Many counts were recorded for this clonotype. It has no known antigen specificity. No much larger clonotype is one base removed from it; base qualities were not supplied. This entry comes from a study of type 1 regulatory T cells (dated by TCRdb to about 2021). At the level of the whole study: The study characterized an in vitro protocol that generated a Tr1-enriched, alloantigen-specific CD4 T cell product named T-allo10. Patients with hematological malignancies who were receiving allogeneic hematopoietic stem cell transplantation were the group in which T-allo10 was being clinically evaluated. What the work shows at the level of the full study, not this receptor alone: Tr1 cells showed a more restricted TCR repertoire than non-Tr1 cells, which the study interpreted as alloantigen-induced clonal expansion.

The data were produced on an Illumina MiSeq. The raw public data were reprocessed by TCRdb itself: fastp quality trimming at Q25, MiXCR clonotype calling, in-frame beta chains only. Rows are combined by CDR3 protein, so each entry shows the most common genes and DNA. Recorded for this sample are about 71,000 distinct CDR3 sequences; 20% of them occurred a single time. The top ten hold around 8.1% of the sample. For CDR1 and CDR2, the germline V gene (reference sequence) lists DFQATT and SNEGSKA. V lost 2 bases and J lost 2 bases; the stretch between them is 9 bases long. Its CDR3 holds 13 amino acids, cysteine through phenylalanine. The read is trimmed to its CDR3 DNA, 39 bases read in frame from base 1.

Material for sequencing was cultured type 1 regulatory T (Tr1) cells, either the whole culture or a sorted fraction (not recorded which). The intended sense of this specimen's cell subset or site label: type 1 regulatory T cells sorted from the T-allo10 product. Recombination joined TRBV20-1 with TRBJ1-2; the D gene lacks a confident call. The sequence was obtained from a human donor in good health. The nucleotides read TGCAGTGCTAGATTACAGCTGAACTATGGCTACACCTTC. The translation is CSARLQLNYGYTF.